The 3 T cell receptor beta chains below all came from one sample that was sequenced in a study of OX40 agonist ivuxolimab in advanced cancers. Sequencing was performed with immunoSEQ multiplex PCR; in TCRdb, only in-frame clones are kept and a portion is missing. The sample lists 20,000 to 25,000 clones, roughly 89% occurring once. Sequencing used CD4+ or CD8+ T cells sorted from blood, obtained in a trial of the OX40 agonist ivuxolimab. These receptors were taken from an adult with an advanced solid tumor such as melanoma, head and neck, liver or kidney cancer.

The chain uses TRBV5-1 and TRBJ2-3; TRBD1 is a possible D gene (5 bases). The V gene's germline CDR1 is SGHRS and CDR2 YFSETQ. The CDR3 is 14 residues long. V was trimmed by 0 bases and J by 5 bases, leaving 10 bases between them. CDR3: CASSLVGAGDTQYF. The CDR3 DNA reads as TGCGCCAGCAGCTTGGTTGGGGCTGGAGATACGCAGTATTTT.

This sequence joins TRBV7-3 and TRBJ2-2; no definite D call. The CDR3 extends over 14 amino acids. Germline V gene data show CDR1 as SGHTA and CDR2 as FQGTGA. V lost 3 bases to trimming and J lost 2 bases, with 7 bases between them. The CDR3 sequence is CASSFWSNTGELFF. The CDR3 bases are TGTGCCAGCAGCTTCTGGTCTAACACCGGGGAGCTGTTTTTT.

The CDR3: CAYSTDRFSYEQYF. The CDR3 coding sequence is TGTGCCTACAGCACGGACAGGTTCTCCTACGAGCAGTACTTC. This chain connects TRBV5-4 to TRBJ2-7; 7 bases are shared with TRBD1. Trimming removed 10 bases from V and 0 bases from J; junction bases left unmatched: 10. The CDR3 extends over 14 amino acids. Germline lookup yields CDR1 SGHNT and CDR2 YYREEE (reference sequence).